This T cell receptor beta chain was sequenced in a study of OX40 agonist ivuxolimab in advanced cancers. About the study: Ivuxolimab was delivered to patients intravenously every 2 weeks at doses spanning 0.01 to 10 mg/kg. Study observations and caveats: Dose levels from 0.1 to 3.0 mg/kg saw CD4+ and CD8+ blood T cells expand clonally by week 6.

As for this clone: Its antigen is undetermined.

CDR1 is SEHNR, CDR2 FQNEAQ, per germline (reference sequence). CDR3 length equals 14 residues. Trimming cost V 1 base and J 3 bases, with 9 bases left between them. No patient had autoimmune disease or received systemic immunosuppression. Some clones are missing from TCRdb's copy, which holds only in-frame ones; the method was immunoSEQ multiplex PCR. This sample carries tens of thousands of clones, approximately 86% of them seen once, and the ten largest clones take more than 9.5%. The source was CD4+ or CD8+ T cells sorted from blood, collected in a trial of the OX40 agonist ivuxolimab. The origin of this receptor is an adult with an advanced solid tumor such as melanoma, head and neck, liver or kidney cancer. The chain employs TRBV7-9 and TRBJ1-2; TRBD1 is a possible D gene (6 bases). CDR3 residues: CASSLGTVHYGYTF. The CDR3 nucleotides read TGTGCCAGCAGCTTAGGGACAGTGCACTATGGCTACACCTTC.